This TCR beta chain was sequenced for a study of blood T cell repertoires in COVID-19. As for the study in general: T cells, B-cell-depleted T cells, or PBMCs supplied cDNA or gDNA.

Under the authors' procedure: By means of reference gene primer amplification, nucleated cell counts were estimated. The data were produced by immunoSEQ multiplex PCR, yet TCRdb's version contains in-frame clones alone and is incomplete. The V and J calls and clone size come from that table; D and trimming were worked out from the DNA. Seen here are about 370,000 clones, roughly 90% observed once, and the top ten hold about 3%. V was pared by 3 bases and J by 6 bases, with 0 bases of the junction left unmatched. Germline V lookup: CDR1 LNHDA, CDR2 SQIVND (reference sequence). The CDR3 totals 14 residues.

This chain links TRBV19 with TRBJ2-1; 12 bases map to TRBD2. The sample comprised peripheral blood. This clonotype originated in a woman aged 30 to 39 with COVID-19, enrolled during active disease. The CDR3 loop is CASSMTSGGNEQFF. The CDR3 nucleotides read TGTGCCAGTAGTATGACTAGCGGGGGCAATGAGCAGTTCTTC.